This is a list of T cell receptor beta chains from one sample in a study of blood T cell repertoires in COVID-19. Method: immunoSEQ multiplex PCR; TCRdb's copy keeps in-frame clones and lacks some. The sample has roughly 230,000 clones, around 81% seen once. The sequencing sample was made of PBMCs or T cells enriched from blood (not recorded which). All receptors derive from a man between 45 and 60 years old who had recovered from COVID-19. Each CDR3 is given with its conserved first and last residue. A D gene is named only where the DNA matches it firmly. The size field is filled for only some rows; it gives once, few, many or a size class.

15 - - TRBJ1-1 TRBV9 CASSVGTGTNTEAFF TGTGCCAGCAGCGTAGGAACAGGGACGAACACTGAAGCTTTCTTT
15 - TRBD1 TRBJ2-1 TRBV29-1 CSVRHRDRGLAEQFF TGCAGCGTAAGACACCGGGACAGGGGGCTCGCTGAGCAGTTCTTC
17 - TRBD1 TRBJ1-2 TRBV11-3 CASSLNPTTGYGYGYTF TGTGCCAGCAGCTTAAATCCTACGACAGGGTATGGGTATGGCTACACCTTC
13 once TRBD1 TRBJ1-2 TRBV30 CAWSVGGGSGYTF TGTGCCTGGAGTGTAGGAGGGGGCAGTGGCTACACCTTC
13 few - TRBJ2-2 TRBV5-1 CASSPSFHGELFF TGCGCCAGCAGCCCTAGCTTCCACGGGGAGCTGTTTTTT
16 - - TRBJ1-4 TRBV5-5 CASSALQGVANEKLFF TGTGCCAGCAGCGCCTTACAGGGTGTGGCTAATGAAAAACTGTTTTTT
13 once TRBD1 TRBJ1-1 TRBV28 CASEGQGETEAFF TGTGCCAGTGAGGGACAGGGTGAGACTGAAGCTTTCTTT
16 - - TRBJ2-6 TRBV7-9 CASSSVGLSGANVLTF TGTGCCAGCAGCTCCGTGGGCCTCTCTGGGGCCAACGTCCTGACTTTC
17 - TRBD1 TRBJ1-6 TRBV19 CASSNPRTGGFGSPLHF TGTGCCAGTAGTAACCCTCGGACAGGGGGCTTTGGGTCACCCCTCCACTTT
13 - TRBD1 TRBJ2-3 TRBV10-2 CASRGTGMDTQYF TGCGCCAGCAGAGGGACAGGCATGGATACGCAGTATTTT
14 - - TRBJ2-7 TRBV6-1 CASSDPLLDREQYF TGTGCCAGCAGTGATCCCCTCTTAGATCGGGAGCAGTACTTC
16 - - TRBJ2-7 TRBV7-6 CASSLHRAGLLHEQYF TGTGCCAGCAGCCTCCATCGGGCGGGCCTCCTCCACGAGCAGTACTTC
15 - TRBD1 TRBJ2-2 TRBV5-4 CASSYRTGGTGELFF TGTGCCAGCAGCTACCGGACAGGGGGTACCGGGGAGCTGTTTTTT
14 - - TRBJ2-7 TRBV7-9 CASSRGGDSYEQYF TGTGCCAGCAGCAGGGGAGGAGACTCCTACGAGCAGTACTTC
13 - - TRBJ1-1 TRBV9 CASSVGQEREAFF TGTGCCAGCAGCGTGGGGCAGGAGAGGGAAGCTTTCTTT
14 - - TRBJ2-7 TRBV4-3 CASSQGSRVGEQYF TGCGCCAGCAGCCAAGGATCCAGGGTCGGGGAGCAGTACTTC
18 - TRBD2 TRBJ2-7 TRBV7-8 CASRSGTSGSILAGEQYF TGTGCCAGCAGATCCGGGACTAGCGGGAGTATTTTGGCTGGCGAGCAGTACTTC
15 - TRBD1 TRBJ2-5 TRBV7-8 CASSAGTGGGETQYF TGTGCCAGCAGCGCCGGGACAGGCGGAGGAGAGACCCAGTACTTC
12 - TRBD1 TRBJ1-2 TRBV5-6 CASSFDRDGYTF TGTGCCAGCAGCTTCGACAGGGATGGCTACACCTTC
15 - - TRBJ1-3 TRBV29-1 CSVEDRGSSGNTIYF TGCAGCGTTGAAGATCGTGGCAGCTCTGGAAACACCATATATTTT
16 - TRBD2 TRBJ2-2 TRBV6-6 CASSYSREGATGELFF TGTGCCAGCAGTTACTCGCGGGAGGGGGCCACCGGGGAGCTGTTTTTT
14 - - TRBJ1-3 TRBV30 CAWSVAGGGNTIYF TGTGCCTGGAGTGTCGCGGGGGGAGGAAACACCATATATTTT
16 - - TRBJ1-1 TRBV9 CASSAEGVLGNTEAFF TGTGCCAGCAGCGCCGAGGGGGTTCTGGGGAACACTGAAGCTTTCTTT
13 - - TRBJ1-5 TRBV19 CASTWGGNQPQHF TGTGCCAGTACTTGGGGAGGGAATCAGCCCCAGCATTTT
15 - TRBD1 TRBJ2-2 TRBV30 CAWRGGDRETGELFF TGTGCCTGGAGAGGAGGGGACAGGGAGACCGGGGAGCTGTTTTTT
14 few TRBD1 TRBJ2-7 TRBV7-9 CASSLGDSIYEQYF TGTGCCAGCAGCTTAGGGGACAGCATCTACGAGCAGTACTTC
12 - - TRBJ1-6 TRBV6-5 CASSSSGSPLHF TGTGCCAGCAGTTCGTCAGGTTCACCCCTCCACTTT
17 few - TRBJ2-5 TRBV6-1 CASSEAAWGQGRETQYF TGTGCCAGCAGTGAAGCAGCCTGGGGCCAAGGTCGGGAGACCCAGTACTTC
18 - TRBD2 TRBJ2-1 TRBV7-2 CASSLVGAGTSGYNEQFF TGTGCCAGCAGCTTAGTGGGGGCAGGTACTAGCGGCTACAATGAGCAGTTCTTC
13 - TRBD1 TRBJ2-7 TRBV29-1 CSVIPGQGYEQYF TGCAGCGTTATACCGGGACAGGGCTACGAGCAGTACTTC
17 few TRBD2 TRBJ2-1 TRBV5-1 CASSLVASGRVYNEQFF TGCGCCAGCAGCTTGGTAGCTAGCGGGAGGGTATACAATGAGCAGTTCTTC
14 - TRBD2 TRBJ2-7 TRBV3-1/TRBV3-2 CASSQGPLAVEQYF TGTGCCAGCAGCCAAGGTCCGCTAGCGGTGGAGCAGTACTTC
15 - TRBD1 TRBJ1-6 TRBV7-2 CASSFRQGAHSPLHF TGTGCCAGCAGCTTCAGACAGGGCGCCCATTCACCCCTCCACTTT